This TCR beta chain was sequenced in a study of cytomegalovirus exposure and HLA in healthy donors. General study results and limits: Altogether, some 170 TCR beta chains were recorded as cytomegalovirus-associated.

A remark on this clone: Its antigen remains unknown.

This CDR3 contains 19 residues. Germline V gene lookup returns CDR1 MNHEY and CDR2 SMNVEV (reference sequence). Deletions cut 6 bases from V and 3 bases from J, with 29 bases between. This PCR relied on a set of 60 Vbeta primers and 13 Jbeta primers. Assay: immunoSEQ multiplex PCR; the TCRdb copy retains only in-frame clones and omits some. The sample lists about 97,000 clones, about 70% occurring once. The sequenced sample was PBMCs. V is TRBV27 and J is TRBJ1-1; D is possibly TRBD1 (5 bases). This TCR was sampled from a woman aged 40 to 50 in good health and CMV-seronegative. The DNA for the CDR3 is TGTGCCAGCAGCCCCCGCGGGACTATATTAAACTGGGGGGACACTGAAGCTTTCTTT. Translating it yields CASSPRGTILNWGDTEAFF.